These 9 T cell receptor beta chains share one sample of origin, sequenced in a study of T cell responses to AZD1222 COVID-19 vaccine. TCRdb's copy holds only in-frame clones and misses some; the assay was immunoSEQ multiplex PCR. The table has 110,000 to 150,000 clones, more than 85% seen once; the top ten hold 9.1%. The starting material was peripheral blood, obtained on day 0 of AZD1222 vaccination. These receptors were obtained from an adult in good health.

The chain combines TRBV18 with TRBJ2-7; a weak D match, TRBD1 (7 bases). The CDR3 contains 14 residues. V lost 2 bases, J lost 2 bases, and 10 bases lay in between. The germline V gene encodes CDR1 KGHSH and CDR2 LQKENI. The CDR3 protein is CASSPSGGTYEQYF. CDR3 coding DNA: TGTGCCAGCTCACCATCAGGGGGGACCTACGAGCAGTACTTC. The complete variable domain, with remaining parts taken from reference TRBV18 and TRBJ2-7, reads NAGVMQNPRHLVRRRGQEARLRCSPMKGHSHVYWYRQLPEEGLKFMVYLQKENIIDESGMPKERFSAEFPKEGPSILRIQQVVRGDSAAYFCASSPSGGTYEQYFGPGTRLTVT.

J is TRBJ1-1 and V is TRBV19; D gene unclear. Germline loops: CDR1 LNHDA, CDR2 SQIVND (reference sequence). Trimming removed 5 bases from V and 3 bases from J, with 10 bases in between. CDR3 length equals 13 residues. The CDR3 nucleotides read TGTGCCAGTAGTTCCGTCGTTTACACTGAAGCTTTCTTT. Amino acid sequence: CASSSVVYTEAFF.

V and J are TRBV24-1 and TRBJ2-1, with D unresolved. Germline CDR1 KGHDR, CDR2 SFDVKD. The CDR3 has 13 residues. Trimming took 8 bases from V and 5 from J, leaving 12 bases between them. Here the CDR3 reads CATTSRKNNEQFF. CDR3 in DNA: TGTGCCACCACCAGCAGAAAGAACAATGAGCAGTTCTTC.

CDR3 in DNA: TGCAGCGGGCAGGGCGGGATGGACACTGAAGCTTTCTTT. Its protein product is CSGQGGMDTEAFF. The genes are TRBV29-1 and TRBJ1-1; a weak D match, TRBD1 (5 bases). V lost 7 bases, J lost 3 bases, and 15 bases lay in between. Germline V gene data show CDR1 as SQVTM and CDR2 as ANQGSEA. The CDR3 extends over 13 amino acids. The entire variable domain, with the rest obtained from reference TRBV29-1 and TRBJ1-1, is as follows: SAVISQKPSRDICQRGTSLTIQCQVDSQVTMMFWYRQQPGQSLTLIATANQGSEATYESGFVIDKFPISRPNLTFSTLTVSNMSPEDSSIYLCSGQGGMDTEAFFGQGTRLTVV.

V is TRBV2 and J is TRBJ2-7; D remains unclear. CDR1 SNHLY and CDR2 FYNNEI come from the germline V gene. Trimming removed 5 bases at V and 0 bases at J, with 8 bases between. The CDR3 covers 13 residues. The CDR3 here is CASSYGISYEQYF. For the CDR3, the DNA is TGTGCCAGCAGTTACGGTATCTCCTACGAGCAGTACTTC.

The J gene is TRBJ1-2, the V gene TRBV7-9; D gene unclear. V shed 2 bases and J shed 9 bases, with 19 bases lying between them. Germline lookup yields CDR1 SEHNR and CDR2 FQNEAQ (reference sequence). CDR3 size: 15 residues. CDR3 DNA: TGTGCCAGCAGCTTACCCGCGGAGGGTCGCAATCGCTACACCTTC. Residues: CASSLPAEGRNRYTF.

The chain couples TRBV6-5 to TRBJ1-6; 8 bases map to TRBD1. Germline V gene data show CDR1 as MNHEY and CDR2 as SVGAGI. This CDR3 comprises 15 residues. V was pared by 5 bases and J by 8 bases, with 8 bases of the junction left unmatched. This CDR3 is CASSQSLTGDSPLHF. CDR3 DNA sequence: TGTGCCAGCAGTCAAAGCCTGACAGGGGATTCACCCCTCCACTTT.

The chain couples TRBV5-4 to TRBJ1-3, with D unresolved. The CDR3 runs 13 residues. Germline values: CDR1 SGHNT, CDR2 YYREEE (reference sequence). The ends were cut back, 2 bases at V and 4 bases at J, with 7 bases in the middle. Here the CDR3 reads CASSFEQGNTIYF. The CDR3 DNA reads as TGTGCCAGCAGCTTTGAACAGGGAAACACCATATATTTT.

The CDR3 loop reads CASSPAGGVNQPQHF. The CDR3 DNA is TGTGCCAGCAGCCCCGCGGGGGGTGTTAATCAGCCCCAGCATTTT. This chain links TRBV3-1 (or the pseudogene TRBV3-2) with TRBJ1-5; D possibly corresponds to TRBD1 (5 bases). V lost 4 bases, J lost 4 bases, and 14 bases lay in between. The CDR3 has 15 amino acids. The germline gives CDR1 LGHDT, CDR2 YNNKEL (reference sequence).